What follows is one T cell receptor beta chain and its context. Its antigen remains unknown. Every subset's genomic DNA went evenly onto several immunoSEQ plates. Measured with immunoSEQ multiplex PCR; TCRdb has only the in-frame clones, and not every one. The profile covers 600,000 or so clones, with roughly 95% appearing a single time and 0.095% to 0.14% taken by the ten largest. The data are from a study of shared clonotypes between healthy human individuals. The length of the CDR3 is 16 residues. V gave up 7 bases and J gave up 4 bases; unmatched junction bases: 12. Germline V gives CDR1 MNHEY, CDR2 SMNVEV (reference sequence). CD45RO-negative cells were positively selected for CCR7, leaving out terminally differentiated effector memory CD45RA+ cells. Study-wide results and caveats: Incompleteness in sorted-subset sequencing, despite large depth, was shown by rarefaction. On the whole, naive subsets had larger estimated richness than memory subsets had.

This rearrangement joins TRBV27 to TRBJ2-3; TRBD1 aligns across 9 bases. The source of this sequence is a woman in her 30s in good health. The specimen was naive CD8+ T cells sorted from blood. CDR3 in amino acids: CASTYRPGQGADTQYF. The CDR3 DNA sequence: TGTGCCAGCACCTACAGACCGGGACAGGGAGCAGATACGCAGTATTTT.